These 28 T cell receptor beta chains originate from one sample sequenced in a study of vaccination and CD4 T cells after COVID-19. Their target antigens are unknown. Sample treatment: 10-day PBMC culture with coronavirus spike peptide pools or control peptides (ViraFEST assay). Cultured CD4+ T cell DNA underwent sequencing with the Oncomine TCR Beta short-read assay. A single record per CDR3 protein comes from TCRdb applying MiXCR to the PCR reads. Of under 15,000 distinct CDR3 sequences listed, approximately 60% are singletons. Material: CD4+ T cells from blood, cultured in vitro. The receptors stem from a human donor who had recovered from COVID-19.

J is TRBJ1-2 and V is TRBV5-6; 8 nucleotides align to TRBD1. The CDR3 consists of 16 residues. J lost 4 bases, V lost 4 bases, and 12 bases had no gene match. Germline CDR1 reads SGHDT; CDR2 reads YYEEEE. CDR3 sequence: CASSADPTGVLYGYTF. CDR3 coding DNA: TGTGCCAGCAGCGCCGACCCGACAGGGGTTCTCTATGGCTACACCTTC.

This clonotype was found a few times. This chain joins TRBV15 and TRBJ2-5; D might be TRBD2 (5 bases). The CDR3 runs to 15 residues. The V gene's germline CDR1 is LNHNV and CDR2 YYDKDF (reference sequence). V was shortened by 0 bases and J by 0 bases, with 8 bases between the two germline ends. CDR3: CATSRDSGYQETQYF. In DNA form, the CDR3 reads TGTGCCACCAGCAGAGATTCGGGGTACCAAGAGACCCAGTACTTC. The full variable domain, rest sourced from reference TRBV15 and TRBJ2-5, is DAMVIQNPRYQVTQFGKPVTLSCSQTLNHNVMYWYQQKSSQAPKLLFHYYDKDFNNEADTPDNFQSRRPNTSFCFLDIRSPGLGDTAMYLCATSRDSGYQETQYFGPGTRLLVL.

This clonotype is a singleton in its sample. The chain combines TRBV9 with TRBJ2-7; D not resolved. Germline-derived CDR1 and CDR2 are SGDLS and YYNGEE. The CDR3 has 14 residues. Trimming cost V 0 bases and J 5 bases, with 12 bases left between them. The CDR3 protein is CASSVEMSTNEQYF. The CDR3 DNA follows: TGTGCCAGCAGCGTAGAAATGAGTACCAACGAGCAGTACTTC. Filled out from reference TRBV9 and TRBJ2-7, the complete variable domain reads DSGVTQTPKHLITATGQRVTLRCSPRSGDLSVYWYQQSLDQGLQFLIQYYNGEERAKGNILERFSAQQFPDLHSELNLSSLELGDSALYFCASSVEMSTNEQYFGPGTRLTVT.

The CDR3 protein is CASSQGRHSGNTIYF. The CDR3 coding sequence is TGTGCCAGCAGCCAAGGGCGCCACTCTGGAAACACCATATATTTT. The V and J genes are TRBV7-6 and TRBJ1-3; D is undetermined. Germline V lookup: CDR1 SGHVS, CDR2 FNYEAQ. Trimming shortened V by 5 bases and J by 0 bases, and 11 bases separated the two germline ends. The CDR3 spans 15 residues.

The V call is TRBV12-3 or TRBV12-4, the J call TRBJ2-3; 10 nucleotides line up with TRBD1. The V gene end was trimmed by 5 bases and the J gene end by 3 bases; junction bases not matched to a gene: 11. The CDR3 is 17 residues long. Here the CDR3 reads CASSPGQGLRHTDTQYF. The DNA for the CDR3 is TGTGCCAGCAGTCCGGGACAGGGGCTTCGGCATACAGATACGCAGTATTTT.

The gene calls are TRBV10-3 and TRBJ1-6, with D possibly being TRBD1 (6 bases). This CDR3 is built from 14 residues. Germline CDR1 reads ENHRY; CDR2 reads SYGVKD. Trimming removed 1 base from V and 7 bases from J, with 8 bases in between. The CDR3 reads CAISELGQNSPLHF. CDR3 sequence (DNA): TGTGCCATCAGTGAGTTAGGACAGAATTCACCCCTCCACTTT.

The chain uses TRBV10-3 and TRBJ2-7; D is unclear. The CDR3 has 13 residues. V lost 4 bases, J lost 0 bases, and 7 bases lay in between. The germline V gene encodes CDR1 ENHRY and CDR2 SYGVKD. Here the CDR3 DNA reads TGTGCCATCAGTGGGACGGACTCCTACGAGCAGTACTTC. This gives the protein CAISGTDSYEQYF.

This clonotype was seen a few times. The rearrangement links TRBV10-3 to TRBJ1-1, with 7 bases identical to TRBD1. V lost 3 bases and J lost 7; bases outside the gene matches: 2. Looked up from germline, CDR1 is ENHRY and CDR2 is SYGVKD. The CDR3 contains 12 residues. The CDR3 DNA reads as TGTGCCATCAGTGACCAGGGGGGTGAAGCTTTCTTT. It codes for CAISDQGGEAFF.

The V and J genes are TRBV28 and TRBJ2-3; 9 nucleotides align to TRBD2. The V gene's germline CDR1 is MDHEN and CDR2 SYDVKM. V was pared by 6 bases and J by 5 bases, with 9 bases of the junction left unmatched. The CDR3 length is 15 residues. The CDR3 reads CASSPPGLALDTQYF. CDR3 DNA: TGTGCCAGCAGCCCTCCGGGACTAGCATTAGATACGCAGTATTTT.

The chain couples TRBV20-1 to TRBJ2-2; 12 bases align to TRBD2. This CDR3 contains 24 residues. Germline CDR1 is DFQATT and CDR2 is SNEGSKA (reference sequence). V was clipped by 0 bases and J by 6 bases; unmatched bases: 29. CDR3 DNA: TGCAGTGCTAGAGATCCGGTGGCTAGCGGGAGGGGGCTTACAACAGGTTGGGGCTCCGGGGAGCTGTTTTTT. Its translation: CSARDPVASGRGLTTGWGSGELFF.

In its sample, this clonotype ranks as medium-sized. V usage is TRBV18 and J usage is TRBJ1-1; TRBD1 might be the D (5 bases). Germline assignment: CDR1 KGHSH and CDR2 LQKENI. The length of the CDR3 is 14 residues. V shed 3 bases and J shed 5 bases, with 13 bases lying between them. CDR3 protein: CASSPMGDRTEAFF. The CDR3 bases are TGTGCCAGCTCACCCATGGGGGATCGTACTGAAGCTTTCTTT.

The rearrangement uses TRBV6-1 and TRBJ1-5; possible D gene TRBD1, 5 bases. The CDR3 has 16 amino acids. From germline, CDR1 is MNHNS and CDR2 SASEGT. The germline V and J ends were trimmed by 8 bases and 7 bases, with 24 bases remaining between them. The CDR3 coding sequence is TGTGCCAGCCAAAACAGGTTCGGGGCCCTTGGCCAGCCCCAGCATTTT. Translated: CASQNRFGALGQPQHF.

As DNA, the CDR3 is TGCGCCAGCAGCACAGGACAGGGAGAGACCCAGTACTTC. It specifies CASSTGQGETQYF. This chain links TRBV5-1 with TRBJ2-5; 8 nucleotides line up with TRBD1. J was trimmed by 4 bases and V by 4 bases; bases with no gene match: 3. CDR3 length equals 13 residues. Germline V gene sequence: CDR1 SGHRS, CDR2 YFSETQ.

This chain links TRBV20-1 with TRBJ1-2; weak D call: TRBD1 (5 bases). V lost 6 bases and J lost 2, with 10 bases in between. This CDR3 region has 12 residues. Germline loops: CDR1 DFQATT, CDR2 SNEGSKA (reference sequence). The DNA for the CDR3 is TGCAGTGCGGCGGACAAAAACTATGGCTACACCTTC. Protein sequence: CSAADKNYGYTF.

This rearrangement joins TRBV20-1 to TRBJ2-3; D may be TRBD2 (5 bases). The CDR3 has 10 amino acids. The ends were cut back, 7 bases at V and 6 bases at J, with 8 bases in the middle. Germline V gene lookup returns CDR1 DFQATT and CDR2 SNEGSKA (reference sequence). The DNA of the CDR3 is TGCAGTGTTAGCGAGGATACGCAGTATTTT. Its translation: CSVSEDTQYF.

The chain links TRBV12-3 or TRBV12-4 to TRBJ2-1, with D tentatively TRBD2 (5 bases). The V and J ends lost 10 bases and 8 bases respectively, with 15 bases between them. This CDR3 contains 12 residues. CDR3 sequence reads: CATHIYGDEQFF. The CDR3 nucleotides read TGTGCCACCCACATCTACGGGGATGAGCAGTTCTTC.

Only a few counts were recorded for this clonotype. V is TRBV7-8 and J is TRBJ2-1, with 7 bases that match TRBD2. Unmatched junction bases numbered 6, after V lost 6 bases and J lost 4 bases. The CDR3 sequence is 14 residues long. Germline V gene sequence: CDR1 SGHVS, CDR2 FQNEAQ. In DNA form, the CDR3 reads TGTGCCAGCAGGGAGCGGGGACGGTACAATGAGCAGTTCTTC. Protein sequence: CASRERGRYNEQFF.

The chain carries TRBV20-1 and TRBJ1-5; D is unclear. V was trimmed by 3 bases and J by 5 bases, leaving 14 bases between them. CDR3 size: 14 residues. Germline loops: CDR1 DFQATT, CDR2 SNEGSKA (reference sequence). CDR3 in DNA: TGCAGTGCTAGGACCCACTACGTGGATCAGCCCCAGCATTTT. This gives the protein CSARTHYVDQPQHF.

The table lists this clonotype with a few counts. CDR3 in amino acids: CASSFGAKETQYF. For the CDR3, the DNA is TGTGCCAGCAGCTTCGGGGCCAAAGAGACCCAGTACTTC. The chain recombines TRBV7-2 with TRBJ2-5; possibly TRBD1 or TRBD2 for D (5 bases each). Germline V gene lookup returns CDR1 SGHTA and CDR2 FQGNSA. CDR3 length: 13 amino acids. Trimming took 3 bases from V and 3 from J, leaving 8 bases between them.

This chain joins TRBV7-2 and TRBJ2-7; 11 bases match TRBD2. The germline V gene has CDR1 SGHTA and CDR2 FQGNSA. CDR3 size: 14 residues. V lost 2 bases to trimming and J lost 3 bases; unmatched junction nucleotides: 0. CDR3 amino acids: CASSLLAGGYEQYF. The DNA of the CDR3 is TGTGCCAGCAGCTTACTAGCGGGGGGCTACGAGCAGTACTTC.

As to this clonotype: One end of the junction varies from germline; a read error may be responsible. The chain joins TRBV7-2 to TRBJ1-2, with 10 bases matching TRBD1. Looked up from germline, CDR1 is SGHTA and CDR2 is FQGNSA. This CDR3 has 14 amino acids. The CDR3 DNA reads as TGTGCCAGCAGCTTTGGACAGGGGGACTACGGCTACACCTTC. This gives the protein CASSFGQGDYGYTF. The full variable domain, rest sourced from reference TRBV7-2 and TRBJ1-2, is GAGVSQSPSNKVTEKGKDVELRCDPISGHTALYWYRQSLGQGLEFLIYFQGNSAPDKSGLPSDRFSAERTGGSVSTLTIQRTQQEDSAVYLCASSFGQGDYGYTFGSGTRLTVV.

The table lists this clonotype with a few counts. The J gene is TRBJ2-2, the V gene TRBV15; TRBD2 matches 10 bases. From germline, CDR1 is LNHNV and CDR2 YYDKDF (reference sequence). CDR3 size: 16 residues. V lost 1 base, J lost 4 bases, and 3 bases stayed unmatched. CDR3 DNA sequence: TGTGCCACCAGCAGAGGCGGGACTAGCGTCACCGGGGAGCTGTTTTTT. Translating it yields CATSRGGTSVTGELFF.

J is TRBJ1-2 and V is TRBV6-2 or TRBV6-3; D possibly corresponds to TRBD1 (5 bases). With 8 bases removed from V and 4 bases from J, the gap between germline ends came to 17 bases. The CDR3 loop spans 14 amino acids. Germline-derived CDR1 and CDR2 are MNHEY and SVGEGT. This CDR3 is CASLRGGDSYGYTF. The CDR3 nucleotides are TGTGCCAGCCTAAGGGGAGGCGATAGCTATGGCTACACCTTC.

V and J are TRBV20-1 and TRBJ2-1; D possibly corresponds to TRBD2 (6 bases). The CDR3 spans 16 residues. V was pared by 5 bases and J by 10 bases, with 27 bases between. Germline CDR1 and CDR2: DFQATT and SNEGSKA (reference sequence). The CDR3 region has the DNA TGCAGTGCTTCGCAACCGGCTAGTGGGAGGACGGGGGAGCAGTTCTTC. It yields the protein CSASQPASGRTGEQFF.

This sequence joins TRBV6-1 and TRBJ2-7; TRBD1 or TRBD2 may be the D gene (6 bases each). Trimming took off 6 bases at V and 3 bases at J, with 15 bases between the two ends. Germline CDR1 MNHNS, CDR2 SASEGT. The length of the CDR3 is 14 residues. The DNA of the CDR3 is TGTGCCAGCAGCCTCGCCGGGGGCGGCTACGAGCAGTACTTC. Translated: CASSLAGGGYEQYF.

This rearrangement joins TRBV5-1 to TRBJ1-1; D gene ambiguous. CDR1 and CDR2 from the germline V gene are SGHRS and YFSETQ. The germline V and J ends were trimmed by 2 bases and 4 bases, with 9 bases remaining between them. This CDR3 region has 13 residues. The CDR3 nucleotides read TGCGCCAGCAGCTTAGGCACGAGCACTGAAGCTTTCTTT. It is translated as CASSLGTSTEAFF.

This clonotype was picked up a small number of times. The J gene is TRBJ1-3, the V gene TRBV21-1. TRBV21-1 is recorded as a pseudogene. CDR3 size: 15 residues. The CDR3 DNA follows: TGTGCCAGAGATAACGGGCTACGCTCTGGAAACACCATATATTTT. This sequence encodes CARDNGLRSGNTIYF.

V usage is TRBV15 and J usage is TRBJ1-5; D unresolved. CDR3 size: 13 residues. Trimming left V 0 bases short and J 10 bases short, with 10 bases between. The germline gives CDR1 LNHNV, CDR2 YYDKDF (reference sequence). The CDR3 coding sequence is TGTGCCACCAGCAGAGAGGTTCGATCCCCCCAGCATTTT. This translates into CATSREVRSPQHF.